These T cell receptor beta chains were read from a single sample in a study of cytomegalovirus exposure and HLA in healthy donors. Produced via immunoSEQ multiplex PCR; TCRdb's table is partial and in-frame only. The sample carries 210,000 or so clones, over 75% recorded once. Material for sequencing was PBMCs. These receptors were obtained from a boy between 5 and 17 years old in good health and CMV-seronegative. Both conserved end residues are part of each CDR3. D genes are given only for firm matches. For some rows the clone size is stated as once, few or many, or as a class when expanded; others skip it.

CDR3 | DNA | D | V | length | J | size
CASSERWENNEQFF | TGTGCCAGCAGTGAGAGATGGGAGAACAATGAGCAGTTCTTC | NA | TRBV6-4 | 14 | TRBJ2-1 | NA
CASSLARAGTGLEKLFF | TGTGCCAGCAGCTTAGCACGGGCGGGGACAGGCCTGGAAAAACTGTTTTTT | TRBD1 | TRBV7-6 | 17 | TRBJ1-4 | NA
CASSELGRGNTF | TGTGCCAGCAGCGAACTCGGCAGGGGAAACACCTTC | NA | TRBV7-2 | 12 | TRBJ1-2 | NA
CASSFYRGGYGYTF | TGTGCCAGCAGTTTCTACAGGGGAGGCTATGGCTACACCTTC | TRBD1 | TRBV6-5 | 14 | TRBJ1-2 | NA
CASSLGGSQPQHF | TGTGCCAGCAGCCTCGGGGGGAGTCAGCCCCAGCATTTT | NA | TRBV6-6 | 13 | TRBJ1-5 | NA
CASSLDLSGYLSNEQFF | TGTGCCAGCAGCTTAGACCTAAGCGGCTATTTGAGCAATGAGCAGTTCTTC | NA | TRBV11-3 | 17 | TRBJ2-1 | once
CAWSTGGTVFYEQYF | TGTGCCTGGAGCACCGGGGGGACGGTGTTCTACGAGCAGTACTTC | TRBD2 | TRBV30 | 15 | TRBJ2-7 | NA
CASSPQGVGTGYGYTF | TGCGCCAGCAGCCCCCAGGGGGTAGGGACAGGATACGGCTACACCTTC | TRBD1 | TRBV4-1 | 16 | TRBJ1-2 | NA
CASSFATGSNTEAFF | TGTGCCAGCAGCTTTGCGACAGGCAGTAACACTGAAGCTTTCTTT | NA | TRBV11-3 | 15 | TRBJ1-1 | NA
CASKGRLSNEKLFF | TGTGCCAGTAAGGGCCGACTAAGTAATGAAAAACTGTTTTTT | NA | TRBV19 | 14 | TRBJ1-4 | NA
CASSVGGGQGARETQYF | TGTGCCAGCAGCGTAGGCGGGGGTCAGGGGGCACGGGAGACCCAGTACTTC | NA | TRBV9 | 17 | TRBJ2-5 | NA
CASSFTGQTSNYGYTF | TGTGCCAGCAGCTTTACCGGACAGACCTCTAACTATGGCTACACCTTC | NA | TRBV7-9 | 16 | TRBJ1-2 | NA
CASSPRWPVYEQYF | TGCGCCAGCAGCCCGCGGTGGCCTGTCTACGAGCAGTACTTC | NA | TRBV5-1 | 14 | TRBJ2-7 | NA
CASSSPTEAFF | TGTGCCAGCTCAAGCCCGACTGAAGCTTTCTTT | NA | TRBV18 | 11 | TRBJ1-1 | NA
CASSLTGQGRAQYF | TGTGCCAGCAGCTTAACAGGACAGGGCCGGGCCCAGTACTTC | TRBD1 | TRBV7-9 | 14 | TRBJ2-5 | NA
CASSFRTSVETQYF | TGTGCCAGCAGCTTTAGGACTAGCGTGGAGACCCAGTACTTC | TRBD2 | TRBV5-4 | 14 | TRBJ2-5 | NA
CASSLRQGGTEAFF | TGTGCCAGCAGTTTGCGACAGGGGGGCACTGAAGCTTTCTTT | TRBD1 | TRBV6-5 | 14 | TRBJ1-1 | NA
CASSVIAGGPSSYNEQFF | TGTGCCAGCAGTGTTATAGCGGGAGGCCCGAGCTCCTACAATGAGCAGTTCTTC | TRBD2 | TRBV2 | 18 | TRBJ2-1 | few
CASSIRVTNSPLHF | TGCGCCAGCAGTATTCGGGTGACCAATTCACCCCTCCACTTT | NA | TRBV10-1 | 14 | TRBJ1-6 | NA
CATTGRYPNYGYTF | TGTGCCACTACAGGGCGGTACCCAAACTATGGCTACACCTTC | NA | TRBV19 | 14 | TRBJ1-2 | few
CATSRRTSGSYEQYF | TGTGCCACCAGCAGACGGACTAGCGGCTCCTACGAGCAGTACTTC | TRBD2 | TRBV15 | 15 | TRBJ2-7 | NA
CASSRDRGRNEQYF | TGCGCCAGCAGCCGCGACAGGGGTCGTAACGAGCAGTACTTC | TRBD1 | TRBV5-1 | 14 | TRBJ2-7 | NA
CASRDRVWGYGYTF | TGTGCCAGCAGAGACAGGGTCTGGGGCTATGGCTACACCTTC | TRBD1 | TRBV2 | 14 | TRBJ1-2 | NA
CASSRGAGGSQETQYF | TGCGCCAGCAGCCGGGGGGCAGGTGGGTCCCAAGAGACCCAGTACTTC | NA | TRBV5-1 | 16 | TRBJ2-5 | once
CASSSRGAGTGRSSNQPQHF | TGTGCCAGCAGCTCCCGGGGGGCCGGGACAGGGAGGTCAAGCAATCAGCCCCAGCATTTT | NA | TRBV21-1 | 20 | TRBJ1-5 | once
CASRLAGGPYEQYF | TGTGCCAGCAGACTAGCGGGGGGACCCTACGAGCAGTACTTC | TRBD2 | TRBV2 | 14 | TRBJ2-7 | NA
CASSLVRDNLSGANVLTF | TGTGCCAGCAGCTTGGTCCGGGATAACCTCTCTGGGGCCAACGTCCTGACTTTC | NA | TRBV5-8 | 18 | TRBJ2-6 | NA
CASSGGQDFLYEQYF | TGTGCCAGCAGTGGCGGGCAGGACTTCCTTTACGAGCAGTACTTC | NA | TRBV6-1 | 15 | TRBJ2-7 | NA
CASSLLSERNTEAFF | TGTGCCAGCAGCTTGTTAAGCGAGCGAAACACTGAAGCTTTCTTT | NA | TRBV7-3 | 15 | TRBJ1-1 | NA
CASSTSGGPHTEAFF | TGCGCCAGCAGCACCTCAGGGGGGCCCCACACTGAAGCTTTCTTT | TRBD1 | TRBV5-1 | 15 | TRBJ1-1 | NA
CASSLAQGGRTEAFF | TGTGCCAGCAGCTTGGCCCAGGGAGGGCGCACTGAAGCTTTCTTT | NA | TRBV5-4 | 15 | TRBJ1-1 | NA